This TCR beta chain was sequenced for a study of Ad26.COV2.S vaccination and SARS-CoV-2 variants. V dropped 3 bases and J dropped 4; count of bases not matched to a gene: 5. The CDR3 has 14 amino acids. In germline, CDR1 is SGHNT, CDR2 YENEEA. Study observations and caveats: Participants in the vaccine arm had higher spike-specific TCR breadth; placebo recipients had lower.

The treatment is: around 19 received Ad26.COV2.S at low or high dose, single or two shots; 5 received placebo; per-sample allocation not given. Day 63 after the first vaccine or placebo injection was the time point for sampling. The shot given was an Ad26 vector that makes Wuhan-strain SARS-CoV-2 spike. The protocol was immunoSEQ multiplex PCR, while the TCRdb copy is restricted to in-frame clones and leaves out a portion. This sample has about 380,000 clones, with around 82% found just once. A remark on this clone: The target antigen is unknown.

The chain is built from TRBV11-3 and TRBJ2-5; 7 bases map to TRBD2. Sequencing used peripheral blood, obtained in a trial of Ad26.COV2.S vaccine versus placebo. This clonotype was obtained from a person aged 18 to 59 who received the Ad26.COV2.S COVID-19 vaccine or a placebo. The CDR3 sequence: CASSFAGVRETQYF. The CDR3 DNA is TGTGCCAGCAGCTTTGCGGGAGTAAGAGAGACCCAGTACTTC.